One sample yielded the 20 T cell receptor beta chains listed below, sequenced in a study of PD-L1 blockade in urothelial cancer. As for time point: pretreatment peripheral blood. Clones were sequenced by immunoSEQ multiplex PCR, and TCRdb holds only the in-frame ones, with some missing. The sample has fewer than 60,000 clones; about 86% are singletons. Sequencing was performed on PBMCs, taken around atezolizumab (anti-PD-L1) treatment. The receptors shown here come from a man between 65 and 79 years old with urothelial cancer.

V usage is TRBV5-4 and J usage is TRBJ2-7; the match to TRBD2 covers 13 bases. The CDR3 runs 15 residues. J gave up 4 bases and V 3 bases, and 4 bases lay outside the gene matches. Germline V gene data show CDR1 as SGHNT and CDR2 as YYREEE (reference sequence). The CDR3 DNA sequence: TGTGCCAGCAGCTCCTCGACTAGCGGGGGGTACGAGCAGTACTTC. Its translation: CASSSSTSGGYEQYF.

V is TRBV6-5 and J is TRBJ2-7; 8 bases are a match to TRBD1. The germline V gene encodes CDR1 MNHEY and CDR2 SVGAGI. The CDR3 has 14 residues. V gave up 6 bases and J gave up 0 bases; unmatched junction bases: 4. The CDR3 loop reads CASRNDRGSYEQYF. DNA for the CDR3: TGTGCCAGCAGAAATGACAGGGGCTCCTACGAGCAGTACTTC.

J is TRBJ1-3 and V is TRBV9, with D possibly matching TRBD1 (5 bases). V lost 3 bases to trimming and J lost 8 bases, with 24 bases between them. CDR3 length: 17 amino acids. From germline, CDR1 is SGDLS and CDR2 YYNGEE. The CDR3 spells CASSAGGPQTKGHTIYF. The CDR3 DNA is TGTGCCAGCAGCGCCGGGGGACCGCAGACGAAGGGTCACACCATATATTTT.

In its sample, this clone was seen a few times. The chain couples TRBV18 to TRBJ2-5; maybe TRBD1 (6 bases). Trimming removed 5 bases from V and 2 bases from J, with 9 bases in between. The CDR3 extends over 13 amino acids. The germline V gene has CDR1 KGHSH and CDR2 LQKENI. For the CDR3, the DNA is TGTGCCAGCTCATCCGGACAGCAAGAGACCCAGTACTTC. Its protein is CASSSGQQETQYF.

J is TRBJ1-2 and V is TRBV30; D perhaps matches TRBD1 (5 bases). The CDR3 extends over 16 amino acids. Germline CDR1 is GTSNPN and CDR2 is SVGIG (reference sequence). V was shortened by 0 bases and J by 6 bases, with 20 bases between the two germline ends. The CDR3 loop is CAWSVLRIGGEDGYTF. The CDR3 bases are TGTGCCTGGAGTGTCCTACGAATTGGGGGGGAGGATGGCTACACCTTC.

This sequence joins TRBV18 and TRBJ1-1; no definite D call. This CDR3 comprises 12 residues. Germline CDR1 KGHSH, CDR2 LQKENI. Trimming cost V 8 bases and J 6 bases, with 13 bases left between them. DNA for the CDR3: TGTGCCAGCACCCCCGACTCATCTGAAGCTTTCTTT. This codes for CASTPDSSEAFF. The entire variable domain, with the rest obtained from reference TRBV18 and TRBJ1-1, is as follows: NAGVMQNPRHLVRRRGQEARLRCSPMKGHSHVYWYRQLPEEGLKFMVYLQKENIIDESGMPKERFSAEFPKEGPSILRIQQVVRGDSAAYFCASTPDSSEAFFGQGTRLTVV.

In this sample, this clone turned up once. The chain uses TRBV5-1 and TRBJ2-3, with 9 bases aligning to TRBD1. Trimming took 8 bases from V and 6 from J; bases not matched to a gene: 10. In germline, CDR1 is SGHRS, CDR2 YFSETQ. The CDR3 covers 14 residues. As DNA, the CDR3 is TGCGCCAGTTCCTCCGGGACAGGGAAGGATACGCAGTATTTT. Amino acid sequence: CASSSGTGKDTQYF. Using reference TRBV5-1 and TRBJ2-3 for the parts outside the CDR3, the full variable domain is KAGVTQTPRYLIKTRGQQVTLSCSPISGHRSVSWYQQTPGQGLQFLFEYFSETQRNKGNFPGRFSGRQFSNSRSEMNVSTLELGDSALYLCASSSGTGKDTQYFGPGTRLTVL.

The count of this clone is one. The J gene is TRBJ2-7, the V gene TRBV13; D not resolved. The ends were cut back, 0 bases at V and 5 bases at J, with 2 bases in the middle. CDR3 length equals 11 residues. Germline V gene lookup returns CDR1 PRHDT and CDR2 FYEKMQ (reference sequence). The CDR3 reads CASSLGNEQYF. As DNA, the CDR3 is TGTGCCAGCAGCTTAGGCAACGAGCAGTACTTC.

The genes are TRBV9 and TRBJ2-7; D might be TRBD1 (7 bases). CDR1 SGDLS and CDR2 YYNGEE come from the germline V gene. The CDR3 consists of 14 residues. The germline V and J ends were trimmed by 3 bases and 0 bases, with 10 bases remaining between them. Here the CDR3 DNA reads TGTGCCAGCAGCGCGCAGGGGGGCTCCTACGAGCAGTACTTC. Its protein product is CASSAQGGSYEQYF. The entire variable domain, with the rest obtained from reference TRBV9 and TRBJ2-7, is as follows: DSGVTQTPKHLITATGQRVTLRCSPRSGDLSVYWYQQSLDQGLQFLIQYYNGEERAKGNILERFSAQQFPDLHSELNLSSLELGDSALYFCASSAQGGSYEQYFGPGTRLTVT.

The CDR3 loop is CASRTLMGGYGYTF. The CDR3 DNA sequence: TGTGCCAGCAGAACCCTAATGGGGGGCTATGGCTACACCTTC. The chain joins TRBV27 to TRBJ1-2; maybe TRBD1 (5 bases). The V end lost 6 bases, the J end lost 4 bases, and 15 bases lay between the germline ends. Germline CDR1 is MNHEY and CDR2 is SMNVEV (reference sequence). CDR3 length equals 14 residues.

The chain links TRBV18 to TRBJ1-3; D is undetermined. The CDR3 covers 15 residues. Per the germline V gene, CDR1 is KGHSH and CDR2 is LQKENI. V was shortened by 1 base and J by 2 bases, with 9 bases between the two germline ends. The CDR3 protein is CASSPQPVAGNTIYF. In nucleotides, the CDR3 is TGTGCCAGCTCACCACAGCCGGTCGCTGGAAACACCATATATTTT.

The V call is TRBV6-1, the J call TRBJ1-1, with D possibly matching TRBD1 (6 bases). Germline V CDR1 and CDR2: MNHNS, SASEGT. The CDR3 is 13 amino acids. V shed 1 base and J shed 7 bases, with 10 bases lying between them. CDR3 residues: CASSEVKQGEAFF. Written as DNA, the CDR3 is TGTGCCAGCAGTGAAGTTAAACAGGGTGAAGCTTTCTTT.

The chain uses TRBV5-1 and TRBJ2-3; 8 bases are shared with TRBD2. J gave up 2 bases and V 0 bases, and 5 bases lay outside the gene matches. This CDR3 is 16 amino acids long. Germline V gives CDR1 SGHRS, CDR2 YFSETQ. Here the CDR3 reads CASSLGTGGPTDTQYF. The CDR3 region has the DNA TGCGCCAGCAGCTTGGGGACGGGAGGGCCCACAGATACGCAGTATTTT.

This clone is medium-sized. The chain has TRBV4-2 and TRBJ1-6; tentatively, D is TRBD1 (6 bases). CDR3 size: 14 residues. Germline V gene sequence: CDR1 LGHNA, CDR2 YNFKEQ. Trimming stripped 4 bases from V and 5 bases from J, with 9 bases between. The CDR3 nucleotides read TGTGCCAGCAGCCGACAGGCTGATAATTCACCCCTCCACTTT. It specifies CASSRQADNSPLHF.

This chain joins TRBV7-9 and TRBJ1-2; D is possibly TRBD1 (6 bases). This CDR3 is 13 amino acids long. Trimming pared 4 bases from V and 5 bases from J, leaving 11 bases between. Germline V CDR1 and CDR2: SEHNR, FQNEAQ (reference sequence). The CDR3 nucleotides are TGTGCCAGCAGCTCCGCCGGGACATATGGCTACACCTTC. It is translated as CASSSAGTYGYTF.

V gene TRBV21-1 combines with J gene TRBJ2-7; the table assigns TRBD2, which was not confirmed against the DNA. TRBV21-1 is flagged as a pseudogene. The CDR3 runs 12 residues. The CDR3, as DNA: TGTGCCAGCAGAGACTCCCCCTACGAGCAGTACTTC. Its translation: CASRDSPYEQYF.

V gene TRBV9 combines with J gene TRBJ2-2, with D possibly matching TRBD2 (6 bases). This CDR3 has 15 residues. CDR1 is SGDLS, CDR2 YYNGEE, per germline. Trimming cost V 0 bases and J 6 bases, with 12 bases left between them. The CDR3 loop is CASSVVGGEAGELFF. The CDR3 DNA reads as TGTGCCAGCAGCGTAGTAGGAGGGGAGGCCGGGGAGCTGTTTTTT.

This clone has a handful of counts. The J gene is TRBJ2-7, the V gene TRBV19; possible D gene TRBD2, 5 bases. The germline V gene has CDR1 LNHDA and CDR2 SQIVND (reference sequence). V lost 5 bases and J lost 2, with 25 bases in between. This CDR3 is 18 amino acids long. As DNA, the CDR3 is TGTGCCAGTAGTGCAGTAGGCGGCGGGCAGAGCTCACCCTACGAGCAGTACTTC. Protein: CASSAVGGGQSSPYEQYF.

The chain carries TRBV4-1 and TRBJ2-5; 9 positions match TRBD1. The germline gives CDR1 MGHRA, CDR2 YSYEKL. The V segment lost 4 bases and the J segment 4 bases; nucleotides outside the gene matches: 1. This CDR3 contains 13 residues. CDR3 sequence reads: CASSLDRGETQYF. CDR3 in DNA: TGCGCCAGCAGCCTGGACAGGGGAGAGACCCAGTACTTC.

The genes are TRBV7-9 and TRBJ2-7, with D perhaps TRBD2 (5 bases). The length of the CDR3 is 13 residues. Germline values: CDR1 SEHNR, CDR2 FQNEAQ (reference sequence). Trimming removed 7 bases at V and 3 bases at J, with 13 bases between. CDR3 DNA: TGTGCCAGCACTAAGGGAGATTTCTACGAGCAGTACTTC. Its translation: CASTKGDFYEQYF.